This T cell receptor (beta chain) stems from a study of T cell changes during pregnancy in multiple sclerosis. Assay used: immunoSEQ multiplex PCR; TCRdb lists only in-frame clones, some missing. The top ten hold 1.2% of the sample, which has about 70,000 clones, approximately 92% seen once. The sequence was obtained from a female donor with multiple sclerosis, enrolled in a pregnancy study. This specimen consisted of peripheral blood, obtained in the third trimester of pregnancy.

This CDR3 is CASSQEVGLESDEQYF. CDR3 sequence (DNA): TGTGCCAGCAGCCAAGAAGTCGGACTAGAATCGGACGAGCAGTACTTC. This rearrangement joins TRBV4-2 to TRBJ2-7; 7 bases map to TRBD2. V lost 0 bases and J lost 5; bases outside the gene matches: 10. CDR1 and CDR2 (germline): LGHNA, YNFKEQ. The CDR3 contains 16 residues.